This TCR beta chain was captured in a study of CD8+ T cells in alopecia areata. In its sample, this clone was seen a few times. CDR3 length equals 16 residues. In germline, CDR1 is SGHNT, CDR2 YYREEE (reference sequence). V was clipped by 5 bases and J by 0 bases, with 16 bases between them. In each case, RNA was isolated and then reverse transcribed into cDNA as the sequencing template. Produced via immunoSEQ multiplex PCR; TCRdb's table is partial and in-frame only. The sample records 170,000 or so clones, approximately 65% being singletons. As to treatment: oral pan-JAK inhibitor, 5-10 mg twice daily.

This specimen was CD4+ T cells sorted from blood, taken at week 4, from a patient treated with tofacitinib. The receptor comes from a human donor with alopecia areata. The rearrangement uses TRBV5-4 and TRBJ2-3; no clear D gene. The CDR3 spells CASSSIAASSTDTQYF. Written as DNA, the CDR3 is TGTGCCAGCAGTTCTATAGCCGCTTCTAGCACAGATACGCAGTATTTT.